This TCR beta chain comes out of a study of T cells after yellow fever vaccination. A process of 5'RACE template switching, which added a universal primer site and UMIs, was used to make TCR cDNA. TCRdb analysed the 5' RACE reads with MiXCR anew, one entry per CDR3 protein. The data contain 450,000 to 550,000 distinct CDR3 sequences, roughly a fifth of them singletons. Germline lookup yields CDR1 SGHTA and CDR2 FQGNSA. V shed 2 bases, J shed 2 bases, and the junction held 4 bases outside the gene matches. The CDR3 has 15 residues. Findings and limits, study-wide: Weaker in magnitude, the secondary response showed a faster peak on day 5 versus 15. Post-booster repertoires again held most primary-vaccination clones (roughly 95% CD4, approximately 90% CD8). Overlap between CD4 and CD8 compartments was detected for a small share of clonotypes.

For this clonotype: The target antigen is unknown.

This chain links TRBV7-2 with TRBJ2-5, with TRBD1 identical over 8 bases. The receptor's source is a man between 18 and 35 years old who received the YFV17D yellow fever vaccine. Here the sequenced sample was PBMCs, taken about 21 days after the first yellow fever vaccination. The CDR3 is CASSLQGTGQETQYF. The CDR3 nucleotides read TGTGCCAGCAGCTTACAGGGGACAGGACAAGAGACCCAGTACTTC.